One and the same sample provided the 25 T cell receptor beta chains below, sequenced in a study of PD-1 blockade in classical Hodgkin lymphoma. Assay used: immunoSEQ multiplex PCR; TCRdb lists only in-frame clones, some missing. The sample contains around 25,000 clones, 70% to 80% of which appear only once. Time point in this sample: cycle 4 day 1 (C4D1), after more than 5 weeks of nivolumab. All patients relapsed after autologous stem cell transplantation, and brentuximab vedotin exposure varied. The source was peripheral blood mononuclear cells (PBMCs), collected before the fourth cycle of nivolumab. These receptor sequences come from a human donor with classical Hodgkin lymphoma.

V gene TRBV18 combines with J gene TRBJ1-1, with 8 bases that match TRBD1. The CDR3 is 16 amino acids. The V and J ends lost 2 bases and 0 bases, in that order; junction bases with no gene match: 5. CDR1 and CDR2 (germline): KGHSH, LQKENI. As DNA, the CDR3 is TGTGCCAGCTCACCAGACAGGGGCCTCATGAACACTGAAGCTTTCTTT. Translated: CASSPDRGLMNTEAFF.

V is TRBV7-2 and J is TRBJ2-1, with D tentatively TRBD2 (7 bases). Between the trimmed V and J ends, which lost 0 bases and 2 bases, there was a span of 11 bases. CDR3 size: 16 residues. Germline assignment: CDR1 SGHTA and CDR2 FQGNSA. CDR3 nucleotide sequence: TGTGCCAGCAGCTTAGCGGGGGGGGCCACCTACAATGAGCAGTTCTTC. As protein: CASSLAGGATYNEQFF.

The rearrangement uses TRBV28 and TRBJ1-1; D is uncertain. Germline CDR1 and CDR2: MDHEN and SYDVKM. The CDR3 length is 14 residues. V was trimmed by 6 bases and J by 5 bases, leaving 16 bases between them. The CDR3 DNA sequence: TGTGCCAGCAGGAGGACGGAGGTTGGGACTGAAGCTTTCTTT. This codes for CASRRTEVGTEAFF.

This clone was observed a few times. V is TRBV7-2 and J is TRBJ2-2; 11 bases align to TRBD1. Germline CDR1 is SGHTA and CDR2 is FQGNSA. The length of the CDR3 is 14 residues. With V trimmed by 6 bases and J by 8 bases, 5 bases remained unmatched. The chain's CDR3 is CASRDRGRRGELFF. DNA of the CDR3: TGTGCCAGCAGGGACAGGGGGCGCCGAGGGGAGCTGTTTTTT.

As concerns this clone: Since a much larger clone is just one base distant, this may be a read error. Other DNA variants within this sample encode the same CDR3. The rearrangement uses TRBV7-9 and TRBJ2-7; D uncertain. Trimming shortened V by 5 bases and J by 6 bases, and 11 bases separated the two germline ends. The CDR3 sequence is 12 residues long. Germline CDR1 SEHNR, CDR2 FQNEAQ (reference sequence). CDR3 loop: CASSPLGIEQYF. The CDR3 DNA follows: TGTGCCAGCAGCCCGCTAGGGATCGAGCAGTACTTC.

This clone was seen more than once but under ten times. The V call is TRBV5-1, the J call TRBJ1-4; unclear D gene. Per germline, CDR1 SGHRS and CDR2 YFSETQ. Trimming removed 4 bases from V and 4 bases from J, with 8 bases in between. The CDR3 is 13 residues long. CDR3 sequence reads: CASSETSNEKLFF. The CDR3 bases are TGCGCCAGCAGCGAAACTAGTAATGAAAAACTGTTTTTT.

The V gene is TRBV7-3, the J gene TRBJ2-6; unclear D gene. The ends were cut back, 4 bases at V and 0 bases at J, with 7 bases in the middle. This CDR3 has 15 amino acids. Germline loops: CDR1 SGHTA, CDR2 FQGTGA. In DNA form, the CDR3 reads TGTGCCAGCAGCTCCTCAGTCTCTGGGGCCAACGTCCTGACTTTC. Its translation is CASSSSVSGANVLTF.

This chain connects TRBV13 to TRBJ2-2; TRBD1 matches 10 bases. The CDR3 has 15 amino acids. The V gene end was trimmed by 5 bases and the J gene end by 4 bases; junction bases not matched to a gene: 4. Germline lookup yields CDR1 PRHDT and CDR2 FYEKMQ (reference sequence). The chain's CDR3 is CASSRGTGVTGELFF. The CDR3 nucleotides read TGTGCCAGCAGCCGTGGGACAGGGGTCACCGGGGAGCTGTTTTTT.

The chain links TRBV9 to TRBJ1-6; a possible D gene is TRBD1 (5 bases). Per germline, CDR1 SGDLS and CDR2 YYNGEE. Between the trimmed V and J ends, which lost 4 bases and 8 bases, there was a span of 10 bases. The CDR3 loop spans 13 amino acids. The CDR3 here is CASSSDSYSPLHF. Written as DNA, the CDR3 is TGTGCCAGCAGCTCTGACAGCTATTCACCCCTCCACTTT.

The chain employs TRBV14 and TRBJ2-1; TRBD1 agrees at 8 bases. Germline lookup yields CDR1 SGHDN and CDR2 FVKESK. The CDR3 loop spans 14 amino acids. Trimming took 4 bases from V and 7 from J; bases not matched to a gene: 6. CDR3 loop: CASSRTGLWNEQFF. The CDR3 DNA is TGTGCCAGCAGCCGGACAGGGTTGTGGAATGAGCAGTTCTTC.

By its share, this clone is medium-sized (0.01 to 0.1%). V gene TRBV6-6 combines with J gene TRBJ1-2; D remains ambiguous. V lost 8 bases and J 5 bases, leaving 9 bases between the germline ends. The CDR3 is made up of 11 amino acids. Germline lookup yields CDR1 MNHNY and CDR2 SVGAGI (reference sequence). This CDR3 reads CASGTIYGYTF. CDR3 bases: TGTGCCAGCGGAACCATATATGGCTACACCTTC.

The chain couples TRBV28 to TRBJ1-5, with D tentatively TRBD1 (6 bases). V lost 5 bases and J 4 bases, leaving 15 bases between the germline ends. CDR1 is MDHEN, CDR2 SYDVKM, per germline. The CDR3 loop spans 15 amino acids. CDR3 residues: CASSKSLGGNQPQHF. CDR3 coding DNA: TGTGCCAGCAGTAAGAGCTTAGGGGGAAATCAGCCCCAGCATTTT.

The genes are TRBV4-1 and TRBJ1-3, with D hard to call. The CDR3 is 12 amino acids. Germline V CDR1 and CDR2: MGHRA, YSYEKL. Trimming removed 4 bases from V and 7 bases from J, with 8 bases in between. The CDR3 nucleotides read TGCGCCAGCAGCCGAGACGGGAACACCATATATTTT. This encodes CASSRDGNTIYF.

This clone was seen more than once but under ten times. The rearrangement uses TRBV2 and TRBJ1-6; 7 positions agree with TRBD1. The V gene end was trimmed by 6 bases and the J gene end by 9 bases; junction bases not matched to a gene: 8. The length of the CDR3 is 14 residues. Germline V gene lookup returns CDR1 SNHLY and CDR2 FYNNEI. The CDR3 spells CASSLQGSVSPLHF. CDR3 DNA: TGTGCCAGCAGCTTACAGGGGAGCGTTTCACCCCTCCACTTT.

V usage is TRBV6-1 and J usage is TRBJ1-1, with D possibly being TRBD1 (5 bases). The V end was cut by 2 bases, the J end by 8 bases, with 12 bases between. CDR3 size: 13 residues. Germline V gene sequence: CDR1 MNHNS, CDR2 SASEGT. CDR3 residues: CASSELTGGEAFF. CDR3 coding DNA: TGTGCCAGCAGTGAATTAACCGGGGGGGAAGCTTTCTTT.

This clone was counted between two and nine times. The chain couples TRBV9 to TRBJ2-1; possibly TRBD1 for D (5 bases). Germline V CDR1 and CDR2: SGDLS, YYNGEE. The length of the CDR3 is 16 residues. Trimming shortened V by 3 bases and J by 6 bases, and 19 bases separated the two germline ends. The CDR3 sequence is CASSATSGQGVNEQFF. For the CDR3, the DNA is TGTGCCAGCAGCGCTACCTCCGGCCAAGGGGTCAATGAGCAGTTCTTC.

The rearrangement joins TRBV19 to TRBJ1-5, with 7 nucleotides matching TRBD1. Looked up from germline, CDR1 is LNHDA and CDR2 is SQIVND (reference sequence). The CDR3 loop spans 14 amino acids. Unmatched junction bases numbered 3, after V lost 3 bases and J lost 4 bases. The CDR3 nucleotides read TGTGCCAGTAGTATGGGACAGCTAAATCAGCCCCAGCATTTT. It codes for CASSMGQLNQPQHF.

The J gene is TRBJ2-5, the V gene TRBV29-1, with no clear D. The V gene's germline CDR1 is SQVTM and CDR2 ANQGSEA. The CDR3 runs 12 residues. The V and J ends lost 4 bases and 4 bases respectively, with 10 bases between them. The CDR3 is CSVVERGETQYF. The CDR3 nucleotides read TGCAGCGTTGTGGAGAGAGGAGAGACCCAGTACTTC.

This chain connects TRBV5-1 to TRBJ2-5; 8 bases fit TRBD2. The CDR3 consists of 14 residues. CDR1 is SGHRS, CDR2 YFSETQ, per germline. Germline trimming cut 4 bases from V and 5 bases from J; bases unmatched to any gene: 7. CDR3 region: CASSGQTSAETQYF. In DNA form, the CDR3 reads TGCGCCAGCAGCGGACAGACTAGCGCGGAGACCCAGTACTTC.

The chain couples TRBV6-5 to TRBJ2-7; TRBD2 agrees at 8 bases. V lost 2 bases, J lost 0 bases, and 3 bases stayed unmatched. CDR1 MNHEY and CDR2 SVGAGI come from the germline V gene. CDR3 length: 15 amino acids. CDR3 nucleotides: TGTGCCAGCAGTTACACGGGGACTAGCTCCTACGAGCAGTACTTC. Its protein product is CASSYTGTSSYEQYF.

V and J are TRBV6-1 and TRBJ2-7; 7 nucleotides align to TRBD2. V shed 4 bases and J 6 bases; nucleotides not matched to a gene: 0. Germline V gene data show CDR1 as MNHNS and CDR2 as SASEGT. The CDR3 covers 11 residues. CDR3 region: CASSGGGEQYV. CDR3 DNA: TGTGCCAGCAGTGGGGGGGGCGAGCAGTACGTC.

The rearrangement links TRBV5-1 to TRBJ2-3; D perhaps matches TRBD1 (5 bases). CDR1 is SGHRS, CDR2 YFSETQ, per germline. V shed 5 bases and J shed 3 bases, with 13 bases lying between them. CDR3 length: 14 residues. The CDR3 region has the DNA TGCGCCAGCAGTCAACAGGTGTCAACAGATACGCAGTATTTT. Encoded protein: CASSQQVSTDTQYF.

CDR3 sequence: CASSPGREQETQYF. The DNA of the CDR3 is TGTGCCAGCTCACCGGGACGGGAGCAAGAGACCCAGTACTTC. This chain links TRBV18 with TRBJ2-5, with D perhaps matching TRBD2 (6 bases). CDR1 and CDR2 (germline): KGHSH, LQKENI. This CDR3 region has 14 residues. The ends were cut back, 3 bases at V and 2 bases at J, with 10 bases in the middle. The whole variable domain, remainder taken from reference TRBV18 and TRBJ2-5, is NAGVMQNPRHLVRRRGQEARLRCSPMKGHSHVYWYRQLPEEGLKFMVYLQKENIIDESGMPKERFSAEFPKEGPSILRIQQVVRGDSAAYFCASSPGREQETQYFGPGTRLLVL.

The sample holds one count of this clone. The chain joins TRBV5-6 to TRBJ2-5; D unclear. V was cut by 2 bases and J by 3 bases, with 8 bases left in between. From germline, CDR1 is SGHDT and CDR2 YYEEEE. The CDR3 extends over 13 amino acids. The CDR3 region is CASSFNVEETQYF. In DNA form, the CDR3 reads TGTGCCAGCAGCTTTAACGTAGAAGAGACCCAGTACTTC.

The rearrangement uses TRBV6-6 and TRBJ1-1, with D possibly TRBD1 on 5 matching bases. Germline-derived CDR1 and CDR2 are MNHNY and SVGAGI (reference sequence). V lost 6 bases and J 4 bases, leaving 15 bases between the germline ends. The CDR3 sequence is 14 residues long. The CDR3, as DNA: TGTGCCAGCAGATTCAGGGACTTGGTCACTGAAGCTTTCTTT. This sequence encodes CASRFRDLVTEAFF.